This T cell receptor (beta chain) is from a study of vaccination and CD4 T cells after COVID-19. Study background: Samples taken post-COVID came a median 101 days after diagnosis, ranging from 35 to 161.

This CDR3 comprises 12 residues. Germline V gene data show CDR1 as DFQATT and CDR2 as SNEGSKA (reference sequence). V lost 4 bases and J 4 bases, leaving 9 bases between the germline ends. TCRdb reprocessed the PCR reads via MiXCR and lists one record per CDR3 protein. The profile shows some 21,000 distinct CDR3 sequences, 50% to 60% of them singletons. The rearrangement joins TRBV20-1 to TRBJ2-3; D is perhaps TRBD2 (6 bases). This receptor was identified in a human donor who had recovered from COVID-19. The source was CD4+ T cells from blood, collected before SARS-CoV-2 vaccination. The CDR3 region has the DNA TGCAGTGCTAACCGGGACTCAGATACGCAGTATTTT. This gives the protein CSANRDSDTQYF.